This is a list of T cell receptor beta chains from one sample in a study of T-cell memory formation after mild COVID-19. From the 5' RACE reads, TCRdb called clonotypes with MiXCR, one entry per CDR3 protein. This table holds 95,000 to 120,000 distinct CDR3 sequences, 22% found once. The sample taken for sequencing was PBMCs or a T cell subset sorted from them (not recorded which). The receptor source for this set is a man aged 18 to 30 who had mild COVID-19 (a few samples of this study predate the infection). Cell type and time point are not known. Both conserved end residues are part of each CDR3. A D gene is named only where the DNA matches it firmly. For some rows the clone size is stated as once, few or many, or as a class when expanded; others skip it.

>.|TRBD2|TRBJ2-5|TRBV20-1
CSVRRGLAGSETQYF
TGCAGTGTAAGAAGGGGACTAGCAGGTTCTGAGACCCAGTACTTC
>many|TRBD2|TRBJ2-2|TRBV6-4
CASSDTSGGTGELFF
TGTGCCAGCAGTGACACTAGCGGGGGCACCGGGGAGCTGTTTTTT
>.|TRBD1|TRBJ2-1|TRBV6-4
CASSRQGYNEQFF
TGTGCCAGCAGCCGACAGGGGTACAATGAGCAGTTCTTC
>many|.|TRBJ1-2|TRBV4-2
CASSQENADGGYTF
TGTGCCAGCAGCCAAGAGAACGCGGACGGTGGCTACACCTTC
>few|.|TRBJ1-2|TRBV5-1
CASSLDGAMDYGYTF
TGCGCCAGCAGCTTGGACGGAGCTATGGACTATGGCTACACCTTC
>.|.|TRBJ2-1|TRBV11-2
CASSFSGRGAYNEQFF
TGTGCCAGCAGCTTCTCGGGGAGGGGGGCCTACAATGAGCAGTTCTTC
>few|.|TRBJ2-3|TRBV20-1
CSAPGLPTQYF
TGCAGTGCTCCCGGTTTGCCTACGCAGTATTTT
>.|TRBD2|TRBJ2-1|TRBV7-9
CASSSKSGGYNEQFF
TGTGCCAGCAGCTCCAAAAGCGGGGGTTACAATGAGCAGTTCTTC
>many|.|TRBJ1-1|TRBV27
CASSFSGEGTEAFF
TGTGCCAGCAGTTTTTCAGGGGAAGGGACTGAAGCTTTCTTT
>.|.|TRBJ2-1|TRBV6-5
CASSYLADSYNEQFF
TGTGCCAGCAGTTACCTGGCTGACTCCTACAATGAGCAGTTCTTC
>many|.|TRBJ2-7|TRBV15
CATSRDSLTSYEQYF
TGTGCCACCAGCAGGGACTCCCTGACCTCCTACGAGCAGTACTTC
>.|TRBD2|TRBJ2-3|TRBV25-1
CASSESPSGGTQYF
TGTGCCAGCAGTGAATCGCCGTCGGGGGGGACGCAGTATTTT
>many|.|TRBJ2-1|TRBV19
CASSIFRNEQFF
TGTGCCAGTAGTATATTTAGGAATGAGCAGTTCTTC
>.|.|TRBJ2-4|TRBV4-3
CASSQDGGLGNIQYF
TGCGCCAGCAGCCAAGATGGCGGGTTGGGAAACATTCAGTACTTC
>few|.|TRBJ2-6|TRBV12-3/TRBV12-4
CASSFLLRDVAGANVLTF
TGTGCCAGCAGTTTTCTGCTCAGGGACGTTGCTGGGGCCAACGTCCTGACTTTC
>.|TRBD1|TRBJ1-5|TRBV20-1
CSARDRGQGGNQPQHF
TGCAGTGCTAGAGATCGAGGACAGGGAGGGAATCAGCCCCAGCATTTT
>few|.|TRBJ1-1|TRBV5-1
CASSLRSVHTEAFF
TGCGCCAGCAGCTTGCGGTCAGTACACACTGAAGCTTTCTTT
>many|.|TRBJ1-1|TRBV4-3
CASSQDYFRNVNTEAFF
TGCGCCAGCAGCCAAGATTACTTTAGAAACGTGAACACTGAAGCTTTCTTT
>.|.|TRBJ1-1|TRBV6-5
CASSYWAGDMNTEAFF
TGTGCCAGCAGTTACTGGGCAGGGGACATGAACACTGAAGCTTTCTTT
>once|.|TRBJ2-4|TRBV4-2
CASSQDFATVDIQYF
TGTGCCAGCAGCCAAGATTTCGCGACAGTAGACATTCAGTACTTC
>few|TRBD1|TRBJ1-2|TRBV5-1
CASSTKDRLGYGYTF
TGCGCCAGCAGCACTAAGGACAGGCTGGGATATGGCTACACCTTC
>.|.|TRBJ2-3|TRBV5-1
CASSLVPAEGDTQYF
TGCGCCAGCAGCTTGGTCCCTGCGGAGGGCGATACGCAGTATTTT
>many|.|TRBJ2-1|TRBV7-9
CASSSEVAGFDEQFF
TGTGCCAGCAGCTCAGAGGTGGCAGGGTTCGATGAGCAGTTCTTC
>few|.|TRBJ2-7|TRBV3-1
CASSQGAAYEQYF
TGTGCCAGCAGCCAAGGTGCGGCTTACGAGCAGTACTTC
>.|TRBD1|TRBJ2-3|TRBV9
CASSLQGSADTQYF
TGTGCCAGCAGCCTACAGGGGTCGGCAGATACGCAGTATTTT
>.|.|TRBJ2-1|TRBV5-1
CASSLDLSGNEQFF
TGCGCCAGCAGCTTGGATCTGTCGGGGAATGAGCAGTTCTTC
>.|.|TRBJ2-1|TRBV5-1
CASSFGTPLDEQFF
TGCGCCAGCAGCTTTGGGACTCCCCTCGACGAGCAGTTCTTC
>few|.|TRBJ2-7|TRBV7-2
CASSLDQGTEQYF
TGTGCCAGCAGCTTAGATCAGGGGACCGAGCAGTACTTC
>.|TRBD1|TRBJ2-4|TRBV7-9
CASSPGTDPGLKNIQYF
TGTGCCAGCAGCCCTGGGACAGACCCGGGGCTCAAAAACATTCAGTACTTC
>few|.|TRBJ1-5|TRBV4-1
CASSQEQYSNQPQHF
TGCGCCAGCAGCCAAGAACAGTATAGCAATCAGCCCCAGCATTTT